Presented here are 5 T cell receptor beta chains from one specimen sequenced in a study of regulatory T cells in long-lasting Graves disease. With iRepertoire HTBI primers and Arm-PCR of CDR3 regions, TCR beta libraries were built. TCRdb re-called the multiplex PCR reads with MiXCR, one entry per CDR3 protein. The sample shows roughly 250,000 distinct CDR3 sequences, 18% of them seen only once. Specified time point: newly diagnosed GD, antithyroid drugs for less than 3 months. The TCR library used RNA extracted from PBMCs. The same sample was also used in a study of T cells in Graves' hyperthyroidism and ophthalmopathy.

Source: peripheral blood mononuclear cells (PBMCs), taken at new diagnosis, from a patient treated with antithyroid drugs. The source is a woman aged 30 to 39 with Graves disease.

The V and J genes are TRBV20-1 and TRBJ2-1; D may be TRBD1 (6 bases). Germline CDR1 DFQATT, CDR2 SNEGSKA (reference sequence). This CDR3 region has 15 residues. The V gene lost 3 bases and the J gene lost 5 bases, with 17 bases spanning the gap. The CDR3 DNA follows: TGCAGTGCTAGCGCCGGACAGATGGGAGACAATGAGCAGTTCTTC. Residues: CSASAGQMGDNEQFF.

A remark on this clonotype: Being one base from a much bigger clone, this may be a read error. The chain links TRBV7-2 to TRBJ2-7; D may be TRBD1 (5 bases). V was pared by 6 bases and J by 7 bases, with 13 bases between. Per the germline V gene, CDR1 is SGHTA and CDR2 is FQGNSA. The CDR3 loop spans 12 amino acids. The CDR3 reads CASRYQGNEQYF. The CDR3 region has the DNA TGTGCCAGCAGGTACCAGGGCAATGAGCAGTACTTC. The full variable domain, completed using reference TRBV7-2 and TRBJ2-7, is GAGVSQSPSNKVTEKGKDVELRCDPISGHTALYWYRQSLGQGLEFLIYFQGNSAPDKSGLPSDRFSAERTGGSVSTLTIQRTQQEDSAVYLCASRYQGNEQYFGPGTRLTVT.

This clonotype was observed at least ten times. The rearrangement uses TRBV7-8 and TRBJ1-2; the D is unclear. CDR1 and CDR2 from the germline V gene are SGHVS and FQNEAQ. The CDR3 is made up of 15 amino acids. Trimming removed 7 bases from V and 4 bases from J, with 19 bases in between. The CDR3 sequence: CASTRRITRGYGYTF. The DNA of the CDR3 is TGTGCCAGCACCCGAAGAATTACCAGAGGCTATGGCTACACCTTC.

This clonotype has ten or more counts. This chain links TRBV20-1 with TRBJ1-1; D gene unclear. CDR3 length equals 13 residues. V lost 2 bases and J 4 bases, leaving 11 bases between the germline ends. The germline V gene has CDR1 DFQATT and CDR2 SNEGSKA (reference sequence). DNA of the CDR3: TGCAGTGCTAGAATGGGGTCCGGCACTGAAGCTTTCTTT. Its translation: CSARMGSGTEAFF.

There are many counts of this clonotype. V is TRBV20-1 and J is TRBJ2-3; TRBD1 might be the D (5 bases). The ends were cut back, 5 bases at V and 3 bases at J, with 15 bases in the middle. This CDR3 is 14 amino acids long. Germline CDR1 is DFQATT and CDR2 is SNEGSKA (reference sequence). CDR3 DNA sequence: TGCAGTGCTCGTACGCAGGGTAAAACAGATACGCAGTATTTT. Protein sequence: CSARTQGKTDTQYF.